This T cell receptor (beta chain) was identified during a study of persistence of HIV-infected CD4 T cells. Whole-study findings and limits: TCR analyses could not target the rare provirus-carrying CMV-responding cells.

Sequencing used immunoSEQ version 4 in survey mode. This table comes from immunoSEQ multiplex PCR, and its TCRdb copy is limited to in-frame clones, with some not included. The table has 43,000 or so clones, 89% seen once. Note on this clone: What it binds is unknown.

Anti-CD3/anti-CD28 beads served as a nonspecific positive control stimulus. Sorting selected CD4+ T cells upregulating both CD40 ligand and CD69. The V gene end was trimmed by 4 bases and the J gene end by 5 bases; junction bases not matched to a gene: 7. The CDR3 has 14 residues. CDR1 is SGHRS, CDR2 YFSETQ, per germline. Here the sequenced sample was CD4+ T cells sorted from PBMCs after roughly 18-hour stimulation, taken from a patient who received antiretroviral therapy. The TCR comes from an adult man with HIV who was CMV-seropositive. The rearrangement joins TRBV5-1 to TRBJ2-7, with 9 positions matching TRBD1. The DNA of the CDR3 is TGCGCCAGCAGCCCGGACAGGGGTTCCAACGAGCAGTACTTC. Protein sequence: CASSPDRGSNEQYF. The whole variable domain, remainder taken from reference TRBV5-1 and TRBJ2-7, is KAGVTQTPRYLIKTRGQQVTLSCSPISGHRSVSWYQQTPGQGLQFLFEYFSETQRNKGNFPGRFSGRQFSNSRSEMNVSTLELGDSALYLCASSPDRGSNEQYFGPGTRLTVT.